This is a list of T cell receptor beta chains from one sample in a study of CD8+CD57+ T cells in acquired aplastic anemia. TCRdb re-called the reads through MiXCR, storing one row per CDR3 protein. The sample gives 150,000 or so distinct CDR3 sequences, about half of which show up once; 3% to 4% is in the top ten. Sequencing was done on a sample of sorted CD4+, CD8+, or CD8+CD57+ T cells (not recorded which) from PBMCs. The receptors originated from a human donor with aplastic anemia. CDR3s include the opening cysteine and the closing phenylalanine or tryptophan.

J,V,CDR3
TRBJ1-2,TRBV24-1,CATSVRGADGYTF
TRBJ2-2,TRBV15,CATSREREQVTGELFF
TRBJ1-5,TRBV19,CASRAPGQGARQPQHF
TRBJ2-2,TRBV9,CASSVSQGGSTGELFF
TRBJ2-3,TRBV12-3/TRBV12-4,CASSPPLGRADTQYF
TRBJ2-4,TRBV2,CASSSGGQGIQYF
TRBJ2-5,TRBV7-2,CASSPWPQETQYF
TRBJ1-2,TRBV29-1,CSANDRGYTF
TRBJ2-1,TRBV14,CASSRPGQGYNGQFF
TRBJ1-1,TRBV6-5,CASSSMAEAFF
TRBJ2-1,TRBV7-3,CASSPRQGASDEQFF
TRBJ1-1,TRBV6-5,CASSTMNTEAFF
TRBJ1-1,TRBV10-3,CATLDSGGGTEAFF
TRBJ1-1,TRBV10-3,CAIKRSLFGEGTEAFF
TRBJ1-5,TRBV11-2,CASSFGGQGAQFGNQPQHF
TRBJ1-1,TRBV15,CATSRGTGTYEAFF
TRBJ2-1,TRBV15,CATRGTSGGREQFF
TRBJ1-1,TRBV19,CASSDRGWNTEAFF
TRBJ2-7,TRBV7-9,CASSPAESPNYEQYF
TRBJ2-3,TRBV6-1,CASSLSSSTDTQYF
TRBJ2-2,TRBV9,CASSAARGTGELFF
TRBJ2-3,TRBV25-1,CASSDRTGGNSDTQYF
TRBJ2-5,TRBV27,CASSLFAGETRLTQYF
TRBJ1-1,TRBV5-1,CASSRLGSGDTEAFF
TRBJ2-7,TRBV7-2,CASSLGQYF
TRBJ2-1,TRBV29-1,CSVEWTRTSGIYNEQFF
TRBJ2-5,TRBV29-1,CSVVGRVTGETQYF
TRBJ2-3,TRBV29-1,CSVERIGSSTDTQYF
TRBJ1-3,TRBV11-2,CASSLDLTGDGNTIYF
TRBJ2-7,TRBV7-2,CASSEKYEQYF
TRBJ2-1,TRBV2,CASRLASYNEQFF
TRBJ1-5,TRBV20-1,CSARVAGGRVGNQPQHF
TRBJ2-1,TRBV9,CASSLLGASSYNEQFF
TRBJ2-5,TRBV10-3,CAISEVRGRETQYF
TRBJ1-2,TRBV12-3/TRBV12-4,CASSFFGTNYGYTF
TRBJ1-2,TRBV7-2,CASSRNRVVRGYTF
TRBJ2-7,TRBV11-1,CASSKQQGNEQYF
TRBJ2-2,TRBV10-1,CARLKTDANTGELFF
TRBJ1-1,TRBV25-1,CASGTDRVPNEAFF
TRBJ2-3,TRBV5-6,CASSLLPATDTQYF
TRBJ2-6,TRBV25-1,CASSEYHSSGANVLTF
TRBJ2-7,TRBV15,CATSSLGQGHYEQYF
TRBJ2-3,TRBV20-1,CSARDERDGTDTQYF
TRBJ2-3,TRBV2,CASSINSGVGDTQYF
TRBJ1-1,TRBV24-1,CATSSGPLNTEAFF
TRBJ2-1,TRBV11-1,CASSLEVGGANERFF
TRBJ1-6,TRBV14,CASSLDSMISSPLHF
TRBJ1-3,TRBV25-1,CASSVAGHGNTIYF
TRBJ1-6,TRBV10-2,CASSQTPYNSPLHF
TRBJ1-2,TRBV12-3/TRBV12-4,CASSFSGGSGYGYTF
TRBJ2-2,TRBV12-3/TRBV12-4,CASSPGQYSGELFF
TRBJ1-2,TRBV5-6,CASSSSSYYGYTF
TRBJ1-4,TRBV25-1,CASSEWFRGNEKLFF
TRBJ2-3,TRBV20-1,CSAMNWAEATDTQYF
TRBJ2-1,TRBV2,CASSGGISGGAYNEQFF
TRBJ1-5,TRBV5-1,CASSLGGGNQPQHF
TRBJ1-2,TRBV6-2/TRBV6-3,CASSYSRGASPYTF
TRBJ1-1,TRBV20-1,CSAIEGVNTEAFF
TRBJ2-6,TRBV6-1,CASSRFSGANVLTF